The source of this T cell receptor beta chain is a study of cytomegalovirus exposure and HLA in healthy donors (dated by TCRdb to about 2017). Background for the entire study: In an earlier analysis of 587 of the donors, 276 Gb of sequence data and 100 million or so unique TCR beta sequences from about 180 million T cells were reported. About 330 gigabases of sequencing data and 70 million to 100 million unique TCR sequences made up an early release that covered 500 to 700 HLA-typed donors. Of the roughly 390 genotyped donors, about 80% fell in the genetic ancestry cluster associated with self-reported Caucasian donors. The study aimed to test whether cataloging public T cell receptors could reveal signatures of past pathogen exposure. The T cell repertoires of 550 to 850 subjects were profiled by immunosequencing and related to cytomegalovirus serostatus. Besides the first cohort of 666 subjects, a separate validation cohort made up of over a hundred different subjects was used. The study combined high-throughput TCR immunosequencing, statistical association of individual TCRs with disease status, and machine learning to predict cytomegalovirus infection status. A later analysis re-examined previously published TCR beta repertoires from more than 550 donors and added high-resolution HLA genotyping to investigate patterns of TCR occurrence. In the later analysis, no new phenotypic data were used to find candidate immune exposures; instead, reliance was placed on TCR beta sequences and their occurrence across donors. To decide whether each TCR beta V gene segment behaved as functional or pseudogenic, an earlier analysis of some 570 of the donors relied on high-throughput TCR beta sequencing. Alongside the repertoire data, information on donor age, sex, ethnicity and CMV serostatus was compiled. Genome-wide SNP genotypes for about 55% of the roughly 670 donors were used in a later genetic analysis, which treated that subset as a discovery cohort. All discovery cohort repertoires had been generated on a single sequencing platform. HLA typing covered class I and class II loci at four-digit resolution. Typing coverage differed by locus: A, B, C, DRB1 and DQB1 were typed in roughly 620-640 donors, DQA1 in approximately 520, DPA1 in 600 to 610, and DPB1 in just under 480. Several DR-DQ haplotypes were handled as single units for association and clustering, since linkage in the cohort was strong. Across approximately 400 genotyped donors of the cohort, an average of roughly 200,000 unique TCR beta nucleotide sequences per donor were sequenced, and 15% to 20% of those sequences were non-productive. Beyond this particular receptor, the publication reports: Because some donors lacked HLA typing at each locus, the association tests relied only on the typed subset. Three of the identified cytomegalovirus-associated TCR beta chains were confirmed in vitro to be specific for cytomegalovirus antigens. Correlated functional status among segregating V segments might be attributable to linkage disequilibrium, but an unknown experimental factor could not be ruled out. Specific HLA alleles were associated with some 15,000 TCR beta sequences at a false discovery rate of 0.05 in a later analysis. Compared with equally common non-associated chains, HLA-associated TCR beta chains in a later analysis were more clonally expanded and had lower generation probabilities. In both the original and validation cohorts, the classifier was reported to diagnose cytomegalovirus status with high specificity and sensitivity. Most TCR sequences were seen in very few donors, while some public TCRs were found in many individuals. In an earlier analysis of about 600 of the donors, most TCR beta V segments appeared in productive rearrangements about 87% or about 30% of the time, broadly matching IMGT annotations. A total of 164 TCR beta chains were listed by the study as associated with cytomegalovirus. According to a later analysis, parvovirus B19, influenza, CMV and Epstein-Barr virus appeared linked to several top co-occurrence clusters. A further reported finding was that TCR beta sequences accurately predicted the HLA-A and HLA-B alleles for most subjects in the first cohort. The only immune exposure information available for the cohort was CMV serostatus. Strong co-occurrence of HLA alleles, especially DR and DQ, made assigning TCR associations to individual alleles difficult. The earlier analysis of almost 600 of the donors excluded roughly 17 rarely observed V segments, including chromosome 9 orphons, because counts were too low. The sequencing pipeline was judged likely to have produced a cluster of highly shared sequence variants as a technical artifact. Most CMV-associated TCR beta chains appeared to be HLA-restricted in a later analysis, and the HLA associations seemed to be driven largely by CMV exposure. In this cohort, only TCR beta chains were sequenced, and detectable features were limited by the absence of alpha or paired-chain data. The authors suggested that the approach could potentially be extended to other disease states and immunological phenotypes. An association between a missense DCLRE1C variant and V-gene and J-gene trimming of TCR beta chains was found in a later genetic analysis and replicated in an independent cohort. Sequencing depth was assumed to be roughly uniform across donors in the presence/absence analyses, though that assumption may not hold. Compared with the roughly 720-donor mean, donors in an Asian-associated ancestry cluster had fewer N-insertions in productive TCRs, according to a later genetic analysis. A later analysis found that TCR association rates varied across HLA loci, with DRB1 alleles showing the most associated TCRs and HLA-C alleles the fewest. Because the 87-base-pair reads could not distinguish some IMGT-functional V segments, including TRBV6-2 and TRBV6-3, those segments were excluded.

To note about this clone: The antigen it recognizes is unknown. Base qualities are not provided; no much larger clone lies one nucleotide away.

In total, 666 healthy bone marrow donors made up the cohort. At the time of sampling, all cohort members were nominally healthy, though unrecorded immune exposures were likely present. The donor tested CMV seropositive, placing the donor among the 289 seropositive members of the cohort. A peripheral blood sample was provided by each donor, and peripheral blood mononuclear cells were used for TCR beta sequencing. The Qiagen DNeasy Blood Extraction Kit was used to extract genomic DNA from the blood cell samples. CDR1 and CDR2 were assigned from the germline V gene as SGHRS and YFSETQ. The CDR3 starts with the cysteine, ends with the phenylalanine, and has 14 residues. The entry retains the CDR3 DNA only, 42 bases that are in frame from base 1. V and J are truncated by 0 bases and 1 base respectively, leaving an intervening sequence of 7 bases. Libraries were constructed by the immunoSEQ multiplex PCR assay. For the multiplex PCR, a mixture combining 60 forward primers for TCR Vbeta segments and 13 reverse primers for TCR Jbeta segments was used. The CDR3 region of rearranged TCR beta genes was amplified from genomic DNA with a multiplex PCR assay. Amplified TCR beta libraries were sequenced as 87-base-pair reads on the Illumina HiSeq System. The source study handled its data this way. A later analysis counted approximately 74 million unique TCR beta chains across the 666 repertoires, and around 9.9 million of these chains were shared by at least two donors. Raw reads were error-corrected and collapsed into unique sequences by a nearest-neighbor algorithm in which closely related sequences were merged to remove PCR and sequencing errors. To assign V, D and J gene segments, CDR3 sequences were aligned to IMGT reference sequences. For a sequence to be retained, a match of at least six nucleotides was required to both a V gene segment and a J gene segment. Rearrangements were classified as productive when the CDR3 lacked stop codons and remained in frame with V and J, and all other rearrangements were classified as non-productive. CDR3 was defined by IMGT convention, running from the second conserved V-encoded cysteine to the conserved J-encoded phenylalanine. Sequences without an unambiguous match to a single V gene segment were excluded from the earlier analysis of 450 to 650 of the donors. An earlier analysis of a few hundred of the donors classified V segments as functional when productive rearrangements were above 56.7% and as segregating when the standard deviation between donors was above 5%. A statistical classification framework was built for diagnosing cytomegalovirus status from the catalog of TCR beta chain sequences. In a later analysis, TCR nucleotide sequences were compared against IMGT/GENE-DB human TR gene sequences so that V and J genes could be assigned. A later analysis assigned CDR3 sequences and most-parsimonious VDJ recombination scenarios with the TCRdist pipeline. In a later analysis, every TCR beta chain was defined by the combination of its CDR3 amino acid sequence and its V-gene family, and reads without a unique V-gene family were dropped. A later analysis removed several hundred highly shared, low-generation-probability nucleotide sequences to deal with suspected cross-contamination and a sequencing artifact. A later analysis calculated a clonal expansion index for each public chain from normalized within-repertoire ranks of inferred template counts. Generation probabilities in a later analysis came from a VDJ recombination model fitted to out-of-frame rearrangements, and those results were checked against IGoR. A later analysis scored TCR-TCR, TCR-HLA and TCR-CMV co-occurrence with hypergeometric tests, applying a repertoire-size bias correction to TCR pairs. In a later analysis, false discovery rates were estimated by permuting HLA or CMV assignments 20 times. In a later analysis, co-occurring TCRs were grouped using DBSCAN, with TCRdist sequence similarity added in when clustering inside HLA-allele-positive subsets. Repertoires with fewer than 30,000 or more than 120,000 public chains were left out of co-occurrence clustering, as were five repertoires with anomalous nucleotide sharing. The immuneACCESS repertoire file appears here via TCRdb, limited to in-frame rearrangements. These files lack a portion of the clones; in checked studies, under half of the deficit traces to unresolved V genes, and the cause of the others is not known. From that table come the V and J calls and clone size; the DNA was used to work out D and trimming. The sample records 120,000 or so clones, 15% to 20% of which are singletons. 2.5% to 3% of the sample goes to the ten largest clones.

The sequence is built from TRBV5-1 and TRBJ1-2, and perhaps TRBD1 as D gene, on 6 matching bases. The sequence was obtained from a female donor in good health and CMV-seropositive. What was sequenced was PBMCs. This receptor carries the CDR3 CASSLDRVNYGYTF. The DNA sequence is TGCGCCAGCAGCTTGGACAGGGTTAACTATGGCTACACCTTC.